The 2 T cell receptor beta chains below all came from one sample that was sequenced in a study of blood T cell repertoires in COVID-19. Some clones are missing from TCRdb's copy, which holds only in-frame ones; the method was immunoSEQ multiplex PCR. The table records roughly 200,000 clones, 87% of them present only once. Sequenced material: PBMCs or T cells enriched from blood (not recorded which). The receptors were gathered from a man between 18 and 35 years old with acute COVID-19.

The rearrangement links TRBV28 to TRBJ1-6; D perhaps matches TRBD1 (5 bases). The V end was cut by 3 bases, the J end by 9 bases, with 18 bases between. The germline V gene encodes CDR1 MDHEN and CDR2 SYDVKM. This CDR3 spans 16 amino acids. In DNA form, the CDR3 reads TGTGCCAGCAGTTTGGCCCCGGGGCCGGGGGGTTCACCCCTCCACTTT. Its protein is CASSLAPGPGGSPLHF.

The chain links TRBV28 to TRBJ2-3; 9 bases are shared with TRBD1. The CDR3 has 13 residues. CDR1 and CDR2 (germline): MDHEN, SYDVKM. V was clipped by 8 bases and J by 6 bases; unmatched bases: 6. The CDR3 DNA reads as TGTGCCAGCTACAGGGGGCTTACGGATACGCAGTATTTT. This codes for CASYRGLTDTQYF.